This record looks at one TCR beta chain sequence and its context. Nashville, Tennessee was home to all donors, who were Caucasian adults. The V end lost 3 bases, the J end lost 6 bases, and 15 bases lay between the germline ends. This CDR3 has 15 residues. Germline CDR1 LNHDA, CDR2 SQIVND (reference sequence). These data come from a study of shared clonotypes between healthy human individuals. Study-level information: Samples came from two female and a few male donors aged 18 to 49.

An assay was performed, and its level was deep. Each unsorted PBMC replicate got 300 ng genomic DNA, around 30,000 genomes. Profiling relied on immunoSEQ multiplex PCR, and the TCRdb table lists in-frame clones only, not all of them. This sample has about half a million clones, with over 70% found just once. Input material: PBMCs. This clonotype was obtained from a woman in her 40s in good health. Some clones in this sample may be carry-over from other donors' samples. The chain is built from TRBV19 and TRBJ1-5; TRBD1 is a possible D gene (5 bases). The CDR3 region is CASSILAGDGQPQHF. The DNA of the CDR3 is TGTGCCAGTAGTATTCTAGCTGGGGACGGTCAGCCCCAGCATTTT.